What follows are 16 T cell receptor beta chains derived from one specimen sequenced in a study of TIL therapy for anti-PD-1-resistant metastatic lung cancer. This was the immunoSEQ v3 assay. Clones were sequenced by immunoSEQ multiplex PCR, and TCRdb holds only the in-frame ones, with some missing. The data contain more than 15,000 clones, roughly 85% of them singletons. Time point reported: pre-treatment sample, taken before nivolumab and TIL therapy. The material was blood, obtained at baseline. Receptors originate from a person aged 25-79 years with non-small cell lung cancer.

The CDR3 reads CASSPGLAGNEQYF. CDR3 DNA: TGTGCCAGCAGCCCGGGACTAGCGGGGAACGAGCAGTACTTC. The genes are TRBV6-5 and TRBJ2-7; 13 positions agree with TRBD2. This CDR3 is 14 amino acids long. In germline, CDR1 is MNHEY, CDR2 SVGAGI. Trimming cost V 6 bases and J 5 bases; bases outside gene matches: 4.

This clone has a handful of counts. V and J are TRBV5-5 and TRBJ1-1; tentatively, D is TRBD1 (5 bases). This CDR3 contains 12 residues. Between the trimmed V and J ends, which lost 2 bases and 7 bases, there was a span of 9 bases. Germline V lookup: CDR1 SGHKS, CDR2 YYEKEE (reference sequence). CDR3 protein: CASSFRGLEAFF. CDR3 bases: TGTGCCAGCAGCTTTAGGGGCCTTGAAGCTTTCTTT.

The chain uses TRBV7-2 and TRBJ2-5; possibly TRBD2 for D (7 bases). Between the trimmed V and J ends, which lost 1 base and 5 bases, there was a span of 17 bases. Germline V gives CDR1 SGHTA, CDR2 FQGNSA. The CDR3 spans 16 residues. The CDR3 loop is CASSLGGGRGQETQYF. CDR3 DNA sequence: TGTGCCAGCAGCTTAGGGGGGGGGCGCGGTCAGGAGACCCAGTACTTC.

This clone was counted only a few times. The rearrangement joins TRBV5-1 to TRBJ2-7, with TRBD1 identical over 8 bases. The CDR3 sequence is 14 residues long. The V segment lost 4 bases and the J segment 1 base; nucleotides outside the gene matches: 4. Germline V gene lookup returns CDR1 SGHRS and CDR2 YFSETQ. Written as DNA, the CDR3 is TGCGCCAGCAGCGTTGACAGGGGTTCCTACGAGCAGTACTTC. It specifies CASSVDRGSYEQYF.

This CDR3 reads CASSEVNGGSYEQYF. CDR3 bases: TGTGCCAGCAGTGAAGTAAACGGGGGAAGCTACGAGCAGTACTTC. The J gene is TRBJ2-7, the V gene TRBV6-1; D is possibly TRBD2 (6 bases). The V end was cut by 1 base, the J end by 3 bases, with 13 bases between. CDR3 length equals 15 residues. CDR1 is MNHNS, CDR2 SASEGT, per germline.

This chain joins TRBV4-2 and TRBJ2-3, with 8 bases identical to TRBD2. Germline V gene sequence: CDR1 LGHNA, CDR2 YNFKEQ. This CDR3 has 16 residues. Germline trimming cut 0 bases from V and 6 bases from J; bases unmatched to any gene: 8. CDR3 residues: CASSQDLVAGSDTQYF. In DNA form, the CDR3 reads TGTGCCAGCAGCCAAGATTTAGTAGCGGGGAGCGATACGCAGTATTTT.

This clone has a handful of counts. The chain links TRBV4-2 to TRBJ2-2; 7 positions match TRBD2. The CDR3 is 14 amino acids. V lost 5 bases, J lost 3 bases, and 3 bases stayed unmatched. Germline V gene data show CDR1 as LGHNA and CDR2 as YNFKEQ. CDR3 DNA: TGTGCCAGCAGCACTAGCGCGGACACCGGGGAGCTGTTTTTT. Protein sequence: CASSTSADTGELFF.

CDR3 sequence: CASSPPLGNEQFF. The CDR3 nucleotides read TGTGCCAGCAGCCCCCCTCTCGGAAATGAGCAGTTCTTC. The rearrangement uses TRBV11-3 and TRBJ2-1; D gene uncertain. This CDR3 is 13 amino acids long. V was trimmed by 5 bases and J by 7 bases, leaving 12 bases between them. The germline V gene has CDR1 SGHNT and CDR2 YENEEA.

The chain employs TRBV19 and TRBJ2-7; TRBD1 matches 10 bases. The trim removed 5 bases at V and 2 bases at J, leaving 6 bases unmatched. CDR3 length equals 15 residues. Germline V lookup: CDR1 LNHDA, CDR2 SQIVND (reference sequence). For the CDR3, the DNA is TGTGCCAGTAGTGTGGGACAGGGGAAGACCTACGAGCAGTACTTC. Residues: CASSVGQGKTYEQYF.

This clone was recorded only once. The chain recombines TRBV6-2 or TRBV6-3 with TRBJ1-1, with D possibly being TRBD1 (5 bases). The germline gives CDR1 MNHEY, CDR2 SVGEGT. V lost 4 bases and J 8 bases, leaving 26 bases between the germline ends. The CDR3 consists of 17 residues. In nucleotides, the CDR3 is TGTGCCAGCAGTTCCATTGCTTCAGTTGACAGCGGCGCCGAAGCTTTCTTT. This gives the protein CASSSIASVDSGAEAFF.

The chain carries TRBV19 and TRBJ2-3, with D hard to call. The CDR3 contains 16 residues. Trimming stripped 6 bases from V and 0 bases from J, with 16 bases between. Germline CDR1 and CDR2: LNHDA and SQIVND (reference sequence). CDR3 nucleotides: TGTGCCAGTAGCCTCAGAAGAATAGCTAGCACAGATACGCAGTATTTT. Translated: CASSLRRIASTDTQYF.

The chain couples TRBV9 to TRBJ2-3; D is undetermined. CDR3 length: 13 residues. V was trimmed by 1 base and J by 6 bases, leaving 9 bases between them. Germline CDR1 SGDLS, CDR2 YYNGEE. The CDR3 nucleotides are TGTGCCAGCAGCGTATACCCGGCTGATACGCAGTATTTT. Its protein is CASSVYPADTQYF. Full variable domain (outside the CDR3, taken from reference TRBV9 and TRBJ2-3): DSGVTQTPKHLITATGQRVTLRCSPRSGDLSVYWYQQSLDQGLQFLIQYYNGEERAKGNILERFSAQQFPDLHSELNLSSLELGDSALYFCASSVYPADTQYFGPGTRLTVL.

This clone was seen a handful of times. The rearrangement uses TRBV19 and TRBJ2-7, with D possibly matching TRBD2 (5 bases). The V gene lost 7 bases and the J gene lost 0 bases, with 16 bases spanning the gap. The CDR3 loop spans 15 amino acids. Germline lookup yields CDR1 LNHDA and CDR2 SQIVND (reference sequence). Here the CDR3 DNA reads TGTGCCAGTAATTATCGCCTAGGAGGCTCCTACGAGCAGTACTTC. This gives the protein CASNYRLGGSYEQYF.

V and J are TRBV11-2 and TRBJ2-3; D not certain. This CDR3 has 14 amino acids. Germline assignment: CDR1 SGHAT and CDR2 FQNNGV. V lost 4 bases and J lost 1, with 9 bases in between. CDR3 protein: CASSSPVGTDTQYF. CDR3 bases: TGTGCCAGCAGCTCCCCTGTGGGCACAGATACGCAGTATTTT. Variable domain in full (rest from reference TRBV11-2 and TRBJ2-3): EAGVAQSPRYKIIEKRQSVAFWCNPISGHATLYWYQQILGQGPKLLIQFQNNGVVDDSQLPKDRFSAERLKGVDSTLKIQPAKLEDSAVYLCASSSPVGTDTQYFGPGTRLTVL.

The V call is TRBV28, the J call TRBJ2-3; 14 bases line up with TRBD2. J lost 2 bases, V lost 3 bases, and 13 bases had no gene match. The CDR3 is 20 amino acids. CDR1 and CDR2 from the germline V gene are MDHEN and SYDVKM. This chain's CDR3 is CASSFAGLAGGLSPTDTQYF. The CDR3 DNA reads TGTGCCAGCAGTTTCGCCGGACTAGCGGGAGGACTTTCGCCCACAGATACGCAGTATTTT.

In DNA, the CDR3 is TGTGCCAGCAGCTCCGGGTCATATGGCTACACCTTC. This sequence encodes CASSSGSYGYTF. The rearrangement uses TRBV27 and TRBJ1-2; D unclear. Per germline, CDR1 MNHEY and CDR2 SMNVEV (reference sequence). The CDR3 loop spans 12 amino acids. V was cut by 6 bases and J by 5 bases, with 10 bases left in between.